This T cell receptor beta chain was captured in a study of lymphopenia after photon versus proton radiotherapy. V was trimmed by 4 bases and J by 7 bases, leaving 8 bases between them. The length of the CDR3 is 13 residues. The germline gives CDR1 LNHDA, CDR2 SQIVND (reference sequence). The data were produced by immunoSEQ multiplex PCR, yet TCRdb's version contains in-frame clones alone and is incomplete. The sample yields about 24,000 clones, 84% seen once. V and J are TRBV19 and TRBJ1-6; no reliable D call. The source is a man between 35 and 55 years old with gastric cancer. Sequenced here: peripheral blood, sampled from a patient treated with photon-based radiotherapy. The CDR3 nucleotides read TGTGCCAGTAGTAGGGAGGAAAATTCACCCCTCCACTTT. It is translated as CASSREENSPLHF. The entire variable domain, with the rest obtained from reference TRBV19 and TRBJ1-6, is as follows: DGGITQSPKYLFRKEGQNVTLSCEQNLNHDAMYWYRQDPGQGLRLIYYSQIVNDFQKGDIAEGYSVSREKKESFPLTVTSAQKNPTAFYLCASSREENSPLHFGNGTRLTVT.